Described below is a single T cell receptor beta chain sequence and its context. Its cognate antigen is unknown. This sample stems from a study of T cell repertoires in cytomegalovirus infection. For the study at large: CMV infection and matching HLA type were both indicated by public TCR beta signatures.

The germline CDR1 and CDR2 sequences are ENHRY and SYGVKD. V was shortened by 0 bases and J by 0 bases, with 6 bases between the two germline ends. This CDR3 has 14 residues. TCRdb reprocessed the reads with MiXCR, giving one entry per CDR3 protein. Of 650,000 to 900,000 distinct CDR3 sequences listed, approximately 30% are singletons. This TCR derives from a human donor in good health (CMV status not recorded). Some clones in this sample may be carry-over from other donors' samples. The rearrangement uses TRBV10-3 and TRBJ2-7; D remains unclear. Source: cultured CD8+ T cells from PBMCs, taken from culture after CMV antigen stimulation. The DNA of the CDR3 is TGTGCCATCAGTGAGTCCGGATTCTCCTACGAGCAGTACGTC. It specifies CAISESGFSYEQYV.